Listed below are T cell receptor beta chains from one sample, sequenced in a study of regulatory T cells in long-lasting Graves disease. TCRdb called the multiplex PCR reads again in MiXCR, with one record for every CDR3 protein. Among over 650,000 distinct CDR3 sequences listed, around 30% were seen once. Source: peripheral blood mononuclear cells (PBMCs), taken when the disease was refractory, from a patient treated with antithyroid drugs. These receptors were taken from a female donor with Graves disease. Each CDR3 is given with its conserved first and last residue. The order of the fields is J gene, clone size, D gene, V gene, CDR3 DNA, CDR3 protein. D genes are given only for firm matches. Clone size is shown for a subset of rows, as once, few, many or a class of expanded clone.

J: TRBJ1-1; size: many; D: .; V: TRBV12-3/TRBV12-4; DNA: TGTGCCAGCAGACGGGACACCTCTTCTAGAGCTTTCTTT; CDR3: CASRRDTSSRAFF
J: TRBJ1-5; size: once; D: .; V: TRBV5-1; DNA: TGCGCCAGCAGCCGAGGGGTAGGGCCCGAAGGTCAGCCCCAGCATTTT; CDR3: CASSRGVGPEGQPQHF
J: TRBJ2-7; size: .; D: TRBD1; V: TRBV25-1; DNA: TGTGCCAGCAGTGAACAGGCGGGACAGGTCTACGAGCAGTACTTC; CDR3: CASSEQAGQVYEQYF
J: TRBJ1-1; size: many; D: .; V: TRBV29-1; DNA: TGCAGCGCTAGAAAGAACACTGAAGCTTTCTTT; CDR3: CSARKNTEAFF
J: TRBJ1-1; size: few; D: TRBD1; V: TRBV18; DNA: TGTGCCAGCTCACCTCGTCGGGACAGTGAAGCTTTCTTT; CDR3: CASSPRRDSEAFF
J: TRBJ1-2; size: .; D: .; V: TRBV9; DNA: TGTGCCAGCAGCTTACGACAGGATCGAGGTGGCTACACCTTC; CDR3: CASSLRQDRGGYTF
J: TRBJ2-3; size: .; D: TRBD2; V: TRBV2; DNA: TGTGCCAGCAGTGAAGGGGCGGGAGGCACAGATACGCAGTATTTT; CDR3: CASSEGAGGTDTQYF
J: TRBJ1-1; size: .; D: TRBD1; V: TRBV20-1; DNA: TGCAGTGCTAGGGAACGGGACAGGGGGAACACTGAAGCTTTCTTT; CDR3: CSARERDRGNTEAFF
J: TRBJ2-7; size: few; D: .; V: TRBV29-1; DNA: TGCAGCGCTACCGGACAGAACTACGAGCAGTACTTC; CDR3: CSATGQNYEQYF
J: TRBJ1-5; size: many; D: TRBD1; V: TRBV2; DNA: TGTGCCAGCAGTGAGTGGAGGACAGGGCTTAGCAATCAGCCCCAGCATTTT; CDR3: CASSEWRTGLSNQPQHF
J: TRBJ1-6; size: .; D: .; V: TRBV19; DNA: TGTGCCAGTAGCGGGACACCAGGATCACCCCTCCACTTT; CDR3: CASSGTPGSPLHF
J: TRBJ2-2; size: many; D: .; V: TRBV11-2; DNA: TGTGCCAGCAAACGTCGTACCGGGGAGCTGTTTTTT; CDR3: CASKRRTGELFF
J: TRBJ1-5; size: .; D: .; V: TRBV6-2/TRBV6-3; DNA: TGTGCCAGCAGTTACGTGCACGGGACGTACGATCAGCCCCAGCATTTT; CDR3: CASSYVHGTYDQPQHF
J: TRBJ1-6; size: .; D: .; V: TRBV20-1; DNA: TGCAGTGCTAGAGGAAGAGGGGACAATTCACCCCTCCACTTT; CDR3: CSARGRGDNSPLHF
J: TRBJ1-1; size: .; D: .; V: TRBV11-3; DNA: TGTGCCAGCAGCTTAGAACGCGGAGGGTCGACTTTCTTT; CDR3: CASSLERGGSTFF
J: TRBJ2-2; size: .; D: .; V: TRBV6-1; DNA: TGTGCCAGCACTGGTTCGAACACCGGGGAGCTGTTTTTT; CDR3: CASTGSNTGELFF
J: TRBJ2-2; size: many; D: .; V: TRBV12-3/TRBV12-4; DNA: TGTGCCAGCAGTTTAGGGTTGGCCGGGGAGCTGTTTTTT; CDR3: CASSLGLAGELFF
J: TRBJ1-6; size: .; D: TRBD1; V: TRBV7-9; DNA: TGTGCCAGCAGCTTGGCAGGGGGCCATAATTCACCCCTCCACTTT; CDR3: CASSLAGGHNSPLHF
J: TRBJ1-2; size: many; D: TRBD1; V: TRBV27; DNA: TGTGCCAGCAGTATAGCAGGGGACAGGGTTAACTATGGCTACACCTTC; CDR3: CASSIAGDRVNYGYTF
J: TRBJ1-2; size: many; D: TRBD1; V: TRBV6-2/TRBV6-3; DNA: TGTGCCAGCAGTTACTCGATCACGACAGGGGGCGACTATGGCTACACCTTC; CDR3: CASSYSITTGGDYGYTF
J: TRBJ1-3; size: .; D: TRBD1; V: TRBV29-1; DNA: TGCAGCGTTGGGACAGGTCCCTCTGGAAACACCATATATTTT; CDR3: CSVGTGPSGNTIYF
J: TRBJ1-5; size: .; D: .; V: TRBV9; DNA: TGTGCCAGCAGCGTATTTGGGGACCAGCCCCAGCATTTT; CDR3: CASSVFGDQPQHF
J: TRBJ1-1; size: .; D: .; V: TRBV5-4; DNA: TGTGCCAGCAGCTTCTATATGGGGGCTGAAGCTTTCTTT; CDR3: CASSFYMGAEAFF
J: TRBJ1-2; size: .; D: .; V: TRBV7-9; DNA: TGTGCCAGCAGCGCAGCACGAGACTACTATGGCTACACCTTC; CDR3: CASSAARDYYGYTF
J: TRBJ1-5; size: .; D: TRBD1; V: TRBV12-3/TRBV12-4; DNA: TGTGCCAGCAGTTTGGACACCTGGGCAGGGGGACCGGCAAGCAATCAGCCCCAGCATTTT; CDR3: CASSLDTWAGGPASNQPQHF
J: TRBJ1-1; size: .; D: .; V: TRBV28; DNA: TGTGCCAGCAGTTTCACACAGCTCACTGAAGCTTTCTTT; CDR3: CASSFTQLTEAFF
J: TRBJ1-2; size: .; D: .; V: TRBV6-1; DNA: TGTGCCAGCAGTCGCCTAAAGCACGGGGGCTACACCTTC; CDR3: CASSRLKHGGYTF
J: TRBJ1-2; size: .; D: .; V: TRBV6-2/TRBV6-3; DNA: TGTGCCAGCAGTGAAGGCCGCTGGGTAGCTAACTATGGCTACACCTTC; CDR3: CASSEGRWVANYGYTF
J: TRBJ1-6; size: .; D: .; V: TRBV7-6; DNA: TGTGCCAGCAGCTTATCGGCACCAGGGCAGATTAATTCACCCCTCCACTTT; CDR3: CASSLSAPGQINSPLHF
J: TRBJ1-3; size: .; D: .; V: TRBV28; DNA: TGTGCCAGCAGTTTGGGGACATCAGCTGGAAACACCATATATTTT; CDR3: CASSLGTSAGNTIYF
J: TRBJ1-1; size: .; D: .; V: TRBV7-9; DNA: TGTGCCAGCAGCGGAAGAGTCGCAGAATCCGCCTATGAAGCTTTCTTT; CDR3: CASSGRVAESAYEAFF
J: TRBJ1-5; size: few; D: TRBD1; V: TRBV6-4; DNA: TGTGCCAGCAGGACCGGCCGAGGACAGGCCTCGCTTAATAGCAATCAGCCCCAGCATTTT; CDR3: CASRTGRGQASLNSNQPQHF
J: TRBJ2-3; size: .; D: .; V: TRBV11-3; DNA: TGTGCCAGCAGCCCCGGGACGGGGTTTGCAGATACGCAGTATTTT; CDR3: CASSPGTGFADTQYF
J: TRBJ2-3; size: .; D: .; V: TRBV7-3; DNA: TGTGCCAGCAGCCCCACCGGGAGTAGTACAGATACGCAGTATTTT; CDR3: CASSPTGSSTDTQYF
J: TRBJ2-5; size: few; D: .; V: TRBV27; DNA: TGTGCCAGCAGTTTTCAGGCAGGGGCCCAAGAGACCCAGTACTTC; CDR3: CASSFQAGAQETQYF
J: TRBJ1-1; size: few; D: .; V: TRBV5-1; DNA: TGCGCCAGCAGCCCCAATACAGGGAACACTGAAGCTTTCTTT; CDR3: CASSPNTGNTEAFF
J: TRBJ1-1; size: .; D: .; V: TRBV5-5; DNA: TGTGCCAGCAGCTTGGGAAGGCTAGGATCTCCGAACACTGAAGCTTTCTTT; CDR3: CASSLGRLGSPNTEAFF
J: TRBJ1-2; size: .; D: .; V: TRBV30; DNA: TGTGCCTGGAGTGTATTAGGGGACTATGGCTACACCTTC; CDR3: CAWSVLGDYGYTF
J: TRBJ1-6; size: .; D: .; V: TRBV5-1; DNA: TGCGCCAGCAGCTTGGGGTGGGACCCAAGTTCACCCCTCCACTTT; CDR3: CASSLGWDPSSPLHF
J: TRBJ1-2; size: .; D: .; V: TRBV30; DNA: TGTGCCTGGACGGGGGACTATGGCTACACCTTC; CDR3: CAWTGDYGYTF
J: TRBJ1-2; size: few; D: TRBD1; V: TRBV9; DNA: TGTGCCAGCAGCCCAGGGGACAGGGTGGACTATGGCTACACCTTC; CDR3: CASSPGDRVDYGYTF
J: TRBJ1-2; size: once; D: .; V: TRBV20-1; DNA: TGCAGTGCTAGATCCCTGCCCCCCGCGGAGGGCTACACCTTC; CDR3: CSARSLPPAEGYTF
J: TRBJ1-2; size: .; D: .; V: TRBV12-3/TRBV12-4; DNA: TGTGCCAGCAGTCCAACCCGGGCCTTCTATGGCTACACCTTC; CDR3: CASSPTRAFYGYTF
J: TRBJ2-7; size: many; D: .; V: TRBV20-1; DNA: TGCAGTGCTAGAGATCCGGGTCTAAGCTCCTACGAGCAGTACTTC; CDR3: CSARDPGLSSYEQYF
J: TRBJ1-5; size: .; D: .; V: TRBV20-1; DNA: TGCAGTGCTAGGCGGCCTCGGACACCCAACGGGCAGCCCCAGCATTTT; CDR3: CSARRPRTPNGQPQHF
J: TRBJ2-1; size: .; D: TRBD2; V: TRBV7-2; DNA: TGTGCCAGCAGCTTACGTGTTTGGGTGGGAGGGCCACTTCAGGATGAGCAGTTCTTC; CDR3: CASSLRVWVGGPLQDEQFF
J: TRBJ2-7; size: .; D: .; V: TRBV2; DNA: TGTGCCAGCAAGGCAGCGGTCTCCTACGAGCAGTACTTC; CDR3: CASKAAVSYEQYF
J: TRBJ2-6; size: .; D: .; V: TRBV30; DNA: TGTGCCTGGAGATTGGCAGGTACATCTGGGGCCAACGTCCTGACTTTC; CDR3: CAWRLAGTSGANVLTF
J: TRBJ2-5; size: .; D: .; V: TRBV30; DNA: TGTGCCTGGAGCGGACACGCCCAAGAGACCCAGTACTTC; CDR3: CAWSGHAQETQYF
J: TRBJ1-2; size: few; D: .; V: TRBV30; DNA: TGTGCCTGGAGTGTACTCAATGGCTACACCTTC; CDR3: CAWSVLNGYTF
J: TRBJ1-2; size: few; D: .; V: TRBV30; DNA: TGTGCCTGGAGTGTGGAACGGCGCCCAGGCTACACCTTC; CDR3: CAWSVERRPGYTF
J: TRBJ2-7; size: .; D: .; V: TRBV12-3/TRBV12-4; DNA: TGTGCCAGCAACCCGAGCGAGAGTTCGTACGAGCAGTACTTC; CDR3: CASNPSESSYEQYF
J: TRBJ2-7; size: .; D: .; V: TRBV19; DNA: TGTGCCAGTAGTAAGGACGGAATTCTGTCCTACGAGCAGTACTTC; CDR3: CASSKDGILSYEQYF
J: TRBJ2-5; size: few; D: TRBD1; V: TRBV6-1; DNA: TGTGCCAGCACCGGACCGACAGGGCAAGAGACCCAGTACTTC; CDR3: CASTGPTGQETQYF
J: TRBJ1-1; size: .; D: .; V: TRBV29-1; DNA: TGCAGCGCATCTTTGACCGGACTGAACACTGAAGCTTTCTTT; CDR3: CSASLTGLNTEAFF
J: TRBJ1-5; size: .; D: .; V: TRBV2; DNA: TGTGCCAGCAGCCAGCATAGCAATCAGCCCCAGCATTTT; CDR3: CASSQHSNQPQHF
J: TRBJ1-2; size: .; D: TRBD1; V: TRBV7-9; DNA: TGTGCCAGCAGCCGAGTGGCAGGACAGGGCTATGGCTACACCTTC; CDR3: CASSRVAGQGYGYTF
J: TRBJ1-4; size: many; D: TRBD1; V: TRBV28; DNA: TGTGCCAGCAGTTACGGACAGGGGATCGCTAATGAAAAACTGTTTTTT; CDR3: CASSYGQGIANEKLFF
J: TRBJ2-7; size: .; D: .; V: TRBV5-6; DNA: TGTGCCAGCAGCTTGGGGCAGCGGCTCTACGAGCAGTACTTC; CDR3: CASSLGQRLYEQYF